This T cell receptor beta chain was captured by sequencing in a study of blood T cell repertoires in COVID-19. The CDR3 loop spans 14 amino acids. Per germline, CDR1 SSHAT and CDR2 FNYEAQ (reference sequence). The ends were cut back, 3 bases at V and 1 base at J, with 6 bases in the middle. Method: immunoSEQ multiplex PCR; TCRdb's copy keeps in-frame clones and lacks some. The sample includes some 140,000 clones, roughly 80% seen only once; the top ten take about 12%. While infection was still active, Seattle patients were enrolled and then followed longitudinally. The sequence came from a woman aged 60-75 years with COVID-19, enrolled during active disease. The specimen was peripheral blood. The rearrangement links TRBV7-7 to TRBJ2-2; D unclear. CDR3 nucleotide sequence: TGTGCCAGCAGCTTGTCACAGAACACCGGGGAGCTGTTTTTT. Translation: CASSLSQNTGELFF. Full variable domain (rest looked up from reference TRBV7-7 and TRBJ2-2): GAGVSQSPRYKVTKRGQDVTLRCDPISSHATLYWYQQALGQGPEFLTYFNYEAQPDKSGLPSDRFSAERPEGSISTLTIQRTEQRDSAMYRCASSLSQNTGELFFGEGSRLTVL.